This T cell receptor beta chain was sequenced during a study of CD8 T cells in ankylosing spondylitis. Findings of the study overall: A subset of motif variants has previously been described in the synovial fluid and blood of reactive arthritis.

Trimming left V 2 bases short and J 4 bases short, with 5 bases between. Germline-derived CDR1 and CDR2 are SGHTA and FQGTGA. This CDR3 is 13 amino acids long. This clonotype appeared many times. Antigen specificity is unknown. Each CDR3 protein gets one entry after TCRdb re-called the 5' RACE reads with MiXCR. The sample lists just over 300,000 distinct CDR3 sequences, around 21% occurring once. Material: blood, either unsorted or a sorted T cell fraction (not recorded which). The gene calls are TRBV7-3 and TRBJ2-2; D is undetermined. The clonotype was recovered from a female donor with ankylosing spondylitis or in good health (not recorded which). The CDR3 region is CASSLVSTGELFF. The CDR3 DNA is TGTGCCAGCAGCTTAGTCAGCACCGGGGAGCTGTTTTTT.